These 15 T cell receptor beta chains were sequenced from one sample in a study of vaccination effects on CD4 cells after COVID-19. Profiled with immunoSEQ multiplex PCR; TCRdb holds only in-frame clones, not every one. The sample holds roughly 20,000 clones, 65% to 75% seen once. Antigen-specific CD4+ T cells were expanded with viral peptide pools in the ViraFEST assay before sequencing. Culture lasted roughly 9 days before CD4+ T cell isolation. Testing of the vaccine recipients showed negative nucleocapsid antibodies and no prior SARS-CoV-2 infection. No antigen is known for these receptors. The source was CD4+ T cells from PBMCs cultured with HCoV-NL63 spike peptides, collected before COVID-19 vaccination. These receptors all stem from a human donor who received a COVID-19 vaccine.

This chain links TRBV14 with TRBJ2-2; D is ambiguous. Trimming took off 4 bases at V and 2 bases at J, with 14 bases between the two ends. Per the germline V gene, CDR1 is SGHDN and CDR2 is FVKESK. This CDR3 is 16 amino acids long. The CDR3 nucleotides are TGTGCCAGCAGCCCAGGCCCCATTACAAACACCGGGGAGCTGTTTTTT. Protein: CASSPGPITNTGELFF.

This clone was seen a few times. The chain recombines TRBV28 with TRBJ1-1; 8 positions match TRBD1. Germline lookup yields CDR1 MDHEN and CDR2 SYDVKM. J lost 5 bases, V lost 1 base, and 3 bases had no gene match. The CDR3 is 14 residues long. In DNA form, the CDR3 reads TGTGCCAGCAGTTTATCGACAGGGGTGACTGAAGCTTTCTTT. Its translation is CASSLSTGVTEAFF.

This clone was detected a few times. CDR3 protein: CASSLEGQGTEAFF. For the CDR3, the DNA is TGTGCCAGCAGCTTGGAGGGGCAGGGCACTGAAGCTTTCTTT. The chain couples TRBV11-2 to TRBJ1-1; D is perhaps TRBD1 (5 bases). The germline V gene encodes CDR1 SGHAT and CDR2 FQNNGV. The CDR3 has 14 amino acids. The germline V and J ends were trimmed by 3 bases and 4 bases, with 12 bases remaining between them.

The chain carries TRBV27 and TRBJ1-1; D gene ambiguous. V was clipped by 9 bases and J by 6 bases, with 14 bases between them. The V gene's germline CDR1 is MNHEY and CDR2 SMNVEV (reference sequence). The CDR3 has 12 amino acids. The CDR3: CASGRRRAEAFF. CDR3 bases: TGTGCCAGTGGCCGACGGCGGGCTGAAGCTTTCTTT.

V and J are TRBV6-2 or TRBV6-3 and TRBJ1-2; D is possibly TRBD1 (5 bases). This CDR3 contains 15 residues. Germline V lookup: CDR1 MNHEY, CDR2 SVGEGT. Trimming cost V 3 bases and J 4 bases, with 15 bases left between them. This chain's CDR3 is CASSYKGLIRYGYTF. The DNA of the CDR3 is TGTGCCAGCAGTTATAAGGGGCTCATACGCTATGGCTACACCTTC.

The V gene is TRBV15, the J gene TRBJ1-3; no clear D gene. The germline V and J ends were trimmed by 7 bases and 4 bases, with 8 bases remaining between them. This CDR3 region has 12 residues. The germline gives CDR1 LNHNV, CDR2 YYDKDF (reference sequence). As DNA, the CDR3 is TGTGCCACCATGACCGGGGGAAACACCATATATTTT. Its translation: CATMTGGNTIYF.

V is TRBV3-1 (or the pseudogene TRBV3-2) and J is TRBJ1-2, with D unresolved. V was clipped by 1 base and J by 11 bases, with 14 bases between them. The germline V gene has CDR1 LGHDT and CDR2 YNNKEL (reference sequence). CDR3 length equals 13 residues. The CDR3 sequence is CASSQGLRFGYTF. Written as DNA, the CDR3 is TGTGCCAGCAGCCAAGGGTTAAGGTTCGGTTACACCTTC.

The chain employs TRBV27 and TRBJ1-5; a weak D match, TRBD1 (5 bases). This CDR3 spans 15 amino acids. Germline V CDR1 and CDR2: MNHEY, SMNVEV (reference sequence). Deletions cut 4 bases from V and 2 bases from J, with 12 bases between. CDR3 sequence (DNA): TGTGCCAGCAGTTATCAGGGCTACGGCAATCAGCCCCAGCATTTT. Its translation: CASSYQGYGNQPQHF.

The J gene is TRBJ2-1, the V gene TRBV11-2; the D gene is possibly TRBD2 (6 bases). Trimming removed 3 bases at V and 0 bases at J, with 12 bases between. CDR3 length: 16 amino acids. The germline V gene has CDR1 SGHAT and CDR2 FQNNGV. In nucleotides, the CDR3 is TGTGCCAGCAGCTTCCTGGGGGGAATCTCCTACAATGAGCAGTTCTTC. Translation gives CASSFLGGISYNEQFF. Drawing the rest from reference TRBV11-2 and TRBJ2-1, the complete variable domain is EAGVAQSPRYKIIEKRQSVAFWCNPISGHATLYWYQQILGQGPKLLIQFQNNGVVDDSQLPKDRFSAERLKGVDSTLKIQPAKLEDSAVYLCASSFLGGISYNEQFFGPGTRLTVL.

The V and J genes are TRBV30 and TRBJ1-6, with 9 bases identical to TRBD1. This CDR3 comprises 13 residues. Germline CDR1 is GTSNPN and CDR2 is SVGIG (reference sequence). Trimming cost V 8 bases and J 6 bases; bases outside gene matches: 5. Here the CDR3 reads CAGGQGINSPLHF. Here the CDR3 DNA reads TGTGCCGGCGGACAGGGGATTAATTCACCCCTCCACTTT.

The V and J genes are TRBV13 and TRBJ2-3; 12 bases fit TRBD2. The CDR3 runs 15 residues. Germline CDR1 and CDR2: PRHDT and FYEKMQ (reference sequence). DNA of the CDR3: TGTGCTACCGGGCTAGCGGGAGGGGAGACAGATACGCAGTATTTT. It specifies CATGLAGGETDTQYF.

The rearrangement uses TRBV5-1 and TRBJ2-3; D is perhaps TRBD1 or TRBD2 (5 bases each). V dropped 5 bases and J dropped 4 bases, with 20 bases sitting between them. There are 16 residues in the CDR3. Germline lookup yields CDR1 SGHRS and CDR2 YFSETQ. In DNA, the CDR3 is TGCGCCAGCAGGTCGTTGACTTCAGAGGGGTCAGATACGCAGTATTTT. As protein: CASRSLTSEGSDTQYF.

The gene calls are TRBV25-1 and TRBJ1-4, with a possible D match to TRBD1 (5 bases). The CDR3 runs to 17 residues. The ends were cut back, 1 base at V and 8 bases at J, with 20 bases in the middle. Germline values: CDR1 MGHDK, CDR2 SYGVNS. The CDR3 DNA is TGTGCCAGCAGTGAATTTATCGGGGCGGCGGTTGGAGAAAAACTGTTTTTT. Translated: CASSEFIGAAVGEKLFF. Full variable domain (missing parts from reference TRBV25-1 and TRBJ1-4): EADIYQTPRYLVIGTGKKITLECSQTMGHDKMYWYQQDPGMELHLIHYSYGVNSTEKGDLSSESTVSRIRTEHFPLTLESARPSHTSQYLCASSEFIGAAVGEKLFFGSGTQLSVL.

The chain uses TRBV28 and TRBJ1-1; 8 nucleotides align to TRBD1. Per the germline V gene, CDR1 is MDHEN and CDR2 is SYDVKM. Trimming at V came to 3 bases and at J to 10 bases, leaving 4 bases not matched to a gene. The CDR3 runs 12 residues. The CDR3 reads CASSFPGGVAFF. The DNA for the CDR3 is TGTGCCAGCAGTTTCCCAGGGGGCGTAGCTTTCTTT.

This clone was observed a handful of times. This chain connects TRBV3-1 (or the pseudogene TRBV3-2) to TRBJ1-1; D is undetermined. The CDR3 runs 15 residues. V was trimmed by 0 bases and J by 3 bases, leaving 11 bases between them. Germline V gene data show CDR1 as LGHDT and CDR2 as YNNKEL (reference sequence). CDR3 amino acids: CASSQDSSLYTEAFF. Here the CDR3 DNA reads TGTGCCAGCAGCCAAGATTCCAGCCTCTACACTGAAGCTTTCTTT.